The clone carrying this T cell receptor beta chain showed up just once. The antigen is not known. The authors loaded approximately 220 ng DNA, roughly 27,000 T cell genomes, into sorted-subset replicate PCRs. Generated by immunoSEQ multiplex PCR, the TCRdb table keeps only in-frame clones and is missing some. The sample lists some 500,000 clones, about 96% occurring once. From germline, CDR1 is GTSNPN and CDR2 SVGIG (reference sequence). The CDR3 is 14 residues long. J was trimmed by 6 bases and V by 5 bases; bases with no gene match: 13. These data are taken from a study of shared clonotypes between healthy human individuals. Points from the study as a whole: All-four-donor shared clonotypes had higher generation probabilities than non-shared clonotypes did.

Specimen: naive CD4+ T cells sorted from blood. Indicated subset: CD45RA+ positively selected. The TCR originated in a woman aged 25 to 39 in good health. The gene calls are TRBV30 and TRBJ2-7; TRBD1 aligns across 7 bases. As DNA, the CDR3 is TGTGCCTGGGGCCGGGACAGCAAATCTAGCGAGCAGTACTTC. The encoded protein is CAWGRDSKSSEQYF.